Sequencing of this T cell receptor (beta chain) was carried out in a study of shared clonotypes between healthy human individuals. Notes on the study in general: Collection of samples was limited to blood; tissue repertoires likely differ. On the whole, naive subsets had larger estimated richness than memory subsets had.

As defined, naive CD8 cells were CD45RO-negative and positively selected for CCR7, with terminally differentiated effector memory CD45RA+ cells excluded. V trimming: 0 bases; J trimming: 14 bases; junction bases outside the gene matches: 4. The CDR3 extends over 12 amino acids. CDR1 and CDR2 from the germline V gene are SGHDT and YYEEEE. Deep-level running was used for the assay. The sorted-subset replicate PCRs were given about 200 ng DNA, which is 31,000 or so T cell genomes. TCRdb keeps only in-frame clones here, not all; method: immunoSEQ multiplex PCR. The sample includes more than 2 million clones, about 95% of them seen just once. As for this clone: Its antigen is undetermined.

The TCR sequence derives from a man between 18 and 29 years old in good health. The chain uses TRBV5-6 and TRBJ1-4; 7 bases align to TRBD1. Sequenced sample: naive CD8+ T cells sorted from blood. CDR3 bases: TGTGCCAGCAGCTTGGGGACAGGAGCCCTGTTTTTT. This sequence encodes CASSLGTGALFF.